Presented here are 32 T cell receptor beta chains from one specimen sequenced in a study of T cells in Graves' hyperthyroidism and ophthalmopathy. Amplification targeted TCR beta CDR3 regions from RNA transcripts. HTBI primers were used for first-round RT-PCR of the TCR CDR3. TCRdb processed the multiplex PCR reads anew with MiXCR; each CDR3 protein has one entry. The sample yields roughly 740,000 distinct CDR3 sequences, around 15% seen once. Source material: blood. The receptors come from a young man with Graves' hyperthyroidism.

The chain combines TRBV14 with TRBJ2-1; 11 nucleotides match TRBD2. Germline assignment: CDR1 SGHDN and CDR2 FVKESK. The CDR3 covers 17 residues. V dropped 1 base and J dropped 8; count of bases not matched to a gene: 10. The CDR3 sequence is CASSQVGTSGTRDEQFF. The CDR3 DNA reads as TGTGCCAGCAGCCAAGTCGGGACTAGCGGCACAAGAGATGAGCAGTTCTTC.

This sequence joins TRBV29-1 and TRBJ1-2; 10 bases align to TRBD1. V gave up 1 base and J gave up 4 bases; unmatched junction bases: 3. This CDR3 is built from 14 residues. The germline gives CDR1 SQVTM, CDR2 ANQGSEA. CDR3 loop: CSVEARDRGYGYTF. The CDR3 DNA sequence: TGCAGCGTTGAAGCCCGGGACAGGGGCTATGGCTACACCTTC.

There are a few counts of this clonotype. CDR3: CASSLGAPEKLFF. CDR3 nucleotide sequence: TGTGCCAGCAGCCTCGGGGCCCCAGAAAAACTGTTTTTT. V is TRBV3-1 and J is TRBJ1-4; D might be TRBD1 (5 bases). Trimming pared 4 bases from V and 8 bases from J, leaving 11 bases between. CDR1 LGHDT and CDR2 YNNKEL come from the germline V gene (reference sequence). The CDR3 is 13 residues long. The whole variable domain, remainder taken from reference TRBV3-1 and TRBJ1-4, is DTAVSQTPKYLVTQMGNDKSIKCEQNLGHDTMYWYKQDSKKFLKIMFSYNNKELIINETVPNRFSPKSPDKAHLNLHINSLELGDSAVYFCASSLGAPEKLFFGSGTQLSVL.

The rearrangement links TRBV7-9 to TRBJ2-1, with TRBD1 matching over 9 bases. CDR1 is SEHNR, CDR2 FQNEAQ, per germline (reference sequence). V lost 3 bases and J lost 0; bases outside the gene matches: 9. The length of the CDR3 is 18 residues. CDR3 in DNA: TGTGCCAGCAGCTTGAAACAGGGGGCGTCAGGCTCCTACAATGAGCAGTTCTTC. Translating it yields CASSLKQGASGSYNEQFF.

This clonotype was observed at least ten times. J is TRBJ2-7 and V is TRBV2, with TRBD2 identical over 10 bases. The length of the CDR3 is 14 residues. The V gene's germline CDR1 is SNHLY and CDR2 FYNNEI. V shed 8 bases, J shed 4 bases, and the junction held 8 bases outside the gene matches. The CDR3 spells CASGPASGSYEQYF. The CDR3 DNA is TGTGCCAGCGGTCCGGCTAGCGGGAGTTACGAGCAGTACTTC.

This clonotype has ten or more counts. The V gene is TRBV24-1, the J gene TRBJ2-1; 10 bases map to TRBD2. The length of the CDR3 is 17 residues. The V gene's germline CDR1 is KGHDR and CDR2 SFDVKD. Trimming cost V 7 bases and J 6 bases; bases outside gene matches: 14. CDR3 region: CATSDRASGSRRNEQFF. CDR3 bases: TGTGCCACCAGCGATAGGGCTAGCGGGAGCCGCCGCAATGAGCAGTTCTTC.

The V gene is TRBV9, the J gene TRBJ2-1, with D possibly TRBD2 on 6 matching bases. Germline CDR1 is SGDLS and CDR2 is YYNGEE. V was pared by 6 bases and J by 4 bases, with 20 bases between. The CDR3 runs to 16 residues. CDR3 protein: CASTPEPGGAYNEQFF. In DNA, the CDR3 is TGTGCCAGCACACCTGAACCCGGAGGGGCGTACAATGAGCAGTTCTTC. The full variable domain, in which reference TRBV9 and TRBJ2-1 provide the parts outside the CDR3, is DSGVTQTPKHLITATGQRVTLRCSPRSGDLSVYWYQQSLDQGLQFLIQYYNGEERAKGNILERFSAQQFPDLHSELNLSSLELGDSALYFCASTPEPGGAYNEQFFGPGTRLTVL.

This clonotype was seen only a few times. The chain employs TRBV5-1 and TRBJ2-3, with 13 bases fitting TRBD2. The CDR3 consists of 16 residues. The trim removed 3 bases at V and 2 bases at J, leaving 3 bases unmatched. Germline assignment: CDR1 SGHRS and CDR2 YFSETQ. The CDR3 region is CASSSGLAGPTDTQYF. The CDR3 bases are TGCGCCAGCAGCTCGGGACTAGCGGGACCCACAGATACGCAGTATTTT.

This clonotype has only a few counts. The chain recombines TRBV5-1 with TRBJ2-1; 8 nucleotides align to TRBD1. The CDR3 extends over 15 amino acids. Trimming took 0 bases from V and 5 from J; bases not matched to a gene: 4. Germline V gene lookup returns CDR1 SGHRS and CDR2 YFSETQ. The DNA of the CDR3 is TGCGCCAGCAGCTTGGAGGGACAGGATCACAATGAGCAGTTCTTC. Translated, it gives CASSLEGQDHNEQFF.

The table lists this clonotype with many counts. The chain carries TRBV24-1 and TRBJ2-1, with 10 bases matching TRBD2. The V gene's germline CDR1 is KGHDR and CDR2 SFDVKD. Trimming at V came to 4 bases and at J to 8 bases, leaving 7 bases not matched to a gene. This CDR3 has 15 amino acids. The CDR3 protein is CATSESGTSVHEQFF. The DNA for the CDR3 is TGTGCCACCAGTGAAAGCGGGACTAGCGTCCATGAGCAGTTCTTC.

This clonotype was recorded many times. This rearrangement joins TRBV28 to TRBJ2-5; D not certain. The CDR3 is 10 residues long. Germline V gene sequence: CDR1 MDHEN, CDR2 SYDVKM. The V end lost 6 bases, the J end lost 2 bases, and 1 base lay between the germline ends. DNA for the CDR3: TGTGCCAGCAGACAAGAGACCCAGTACTTC. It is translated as CASRQETQYF.

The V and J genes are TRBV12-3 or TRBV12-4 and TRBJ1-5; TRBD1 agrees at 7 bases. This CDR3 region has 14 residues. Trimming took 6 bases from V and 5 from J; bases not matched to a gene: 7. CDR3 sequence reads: CASRRNRGDQPQHF. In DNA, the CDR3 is TGTGCCAGCAGACGTAACAGGGGTGATCAGCCCCAGCATTTT.

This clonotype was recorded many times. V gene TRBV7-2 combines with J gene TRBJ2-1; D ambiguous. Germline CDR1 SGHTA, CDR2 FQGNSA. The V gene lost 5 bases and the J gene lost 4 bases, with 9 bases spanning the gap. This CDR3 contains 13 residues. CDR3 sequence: CASSKTRYNEQFF. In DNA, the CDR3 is TGTGCCAGCAGCAAAACACGATACAATGAGCAGTTCTTC.

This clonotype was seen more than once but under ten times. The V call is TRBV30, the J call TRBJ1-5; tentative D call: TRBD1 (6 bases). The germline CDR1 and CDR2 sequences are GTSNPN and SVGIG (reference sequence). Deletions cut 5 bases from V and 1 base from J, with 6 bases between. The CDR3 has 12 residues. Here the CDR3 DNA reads TGTGCCTGGGACAGGAGCAATCAGCCCCAGCATTTT. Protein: CAWDRSNQPQHF.

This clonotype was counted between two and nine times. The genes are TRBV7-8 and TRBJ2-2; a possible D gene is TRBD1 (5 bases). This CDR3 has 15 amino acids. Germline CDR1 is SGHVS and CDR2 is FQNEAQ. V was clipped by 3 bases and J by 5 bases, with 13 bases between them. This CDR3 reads CASSFIRVRTGELFF. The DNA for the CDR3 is TGTGCCAGCAGCTTTATCAGGGTTAGGACCGGGGAGCTGTTTTTT.

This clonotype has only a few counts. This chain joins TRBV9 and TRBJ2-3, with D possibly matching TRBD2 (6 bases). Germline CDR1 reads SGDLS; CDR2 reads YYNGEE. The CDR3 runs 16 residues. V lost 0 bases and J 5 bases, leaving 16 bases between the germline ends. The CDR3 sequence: CASSVESGRGVDTQYF. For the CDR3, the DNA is TGTGCCAGCAGCGTAGAAAGCGGGCGCGGGGTAGATACGCAGTATTTT. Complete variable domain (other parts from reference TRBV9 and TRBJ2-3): DSGVTQTPKHLITATGQRVTLRCSPRSGDLSVYWYQQSLDQGLQFLIQYYNGEERAKGNILERFSAQQFPDLHSELNLSSLELGDSALYFCASSVESGRGVDTQYFGPGTRLTVL.

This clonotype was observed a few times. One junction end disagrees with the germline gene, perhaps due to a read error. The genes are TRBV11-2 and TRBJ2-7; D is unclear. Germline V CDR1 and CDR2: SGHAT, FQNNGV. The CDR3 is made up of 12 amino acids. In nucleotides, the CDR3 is TGTGCCAGCAGGGAGTTCCTCCACGAGCGGTACTTC. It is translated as CASREFLHERYF.

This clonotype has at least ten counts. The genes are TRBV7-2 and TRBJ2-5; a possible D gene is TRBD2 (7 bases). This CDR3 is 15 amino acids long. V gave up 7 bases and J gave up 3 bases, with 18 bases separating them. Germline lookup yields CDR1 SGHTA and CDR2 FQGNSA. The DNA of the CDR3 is TGTGCCAGCACCCTGGGAGGGGGGGCGAAAGAGACCCAGTACTTC. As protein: CASTLGGGAKETQYF.

This chain's CDR3 is CASRAGTYNEQFF. CDR3 DNA: TGTGCCAGCAGGGCAGGGACATACAATGAGCAGTTCTTC. This chain uses TRBV2 with TRBJ2-1, with a weak D call TRBD1 (6 bases). This CDR3 spans 13 amino acids. Germline loops: CDR1 SNHLY, CDR2 FYNNEI. Trimming took off 6 bases at V and 4 bases at J, with 10 bases between the two ends.

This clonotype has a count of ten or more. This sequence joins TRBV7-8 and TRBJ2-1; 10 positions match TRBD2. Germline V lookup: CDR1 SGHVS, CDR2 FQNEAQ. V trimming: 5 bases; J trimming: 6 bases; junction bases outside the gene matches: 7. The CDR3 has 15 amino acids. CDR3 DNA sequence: TGTGCCAGCAGCCTAAGCGGGAGGGGGGGCAATGAGCAGTTCTTC. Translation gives CASSLSGRGGNEQFF.

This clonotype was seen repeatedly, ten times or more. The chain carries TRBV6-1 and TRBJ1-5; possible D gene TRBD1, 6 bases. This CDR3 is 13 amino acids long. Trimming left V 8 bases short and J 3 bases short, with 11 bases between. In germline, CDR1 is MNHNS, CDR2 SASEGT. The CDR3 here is CASDRNNNQPQHF. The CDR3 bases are TGTGCCAGCGACAGGAATAACAATCAGCCCCAGCATTTT.

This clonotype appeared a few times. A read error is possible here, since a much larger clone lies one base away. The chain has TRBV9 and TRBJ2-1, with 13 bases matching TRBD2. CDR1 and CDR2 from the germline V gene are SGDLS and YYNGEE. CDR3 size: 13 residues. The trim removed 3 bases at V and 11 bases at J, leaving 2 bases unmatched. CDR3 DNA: TGTGCCAGCAGCGCGGGACTAGCGGGAAAGCAGTTCTTC. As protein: CASSAGLAGKQFF. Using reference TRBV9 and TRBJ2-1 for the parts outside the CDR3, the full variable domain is DSGVTQTPKHLITATGQRVTLRCSPRSGDLSVYWYQQSLDQGLQFLIQYYNGEERAKGNILERFSAQQFPDLHSELNLSSLELGDSALYFCASSAGLAGKQFFGPGTRLTVL.

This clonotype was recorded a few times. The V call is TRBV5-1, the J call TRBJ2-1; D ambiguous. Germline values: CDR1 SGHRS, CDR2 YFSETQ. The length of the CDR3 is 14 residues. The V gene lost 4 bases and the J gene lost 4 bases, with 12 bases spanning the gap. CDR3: CASSVPEVYNEQFF. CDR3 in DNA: TGCGCCAGCAGCGTCCCCGAGGTATACAATGAGCAGTTCTTC.

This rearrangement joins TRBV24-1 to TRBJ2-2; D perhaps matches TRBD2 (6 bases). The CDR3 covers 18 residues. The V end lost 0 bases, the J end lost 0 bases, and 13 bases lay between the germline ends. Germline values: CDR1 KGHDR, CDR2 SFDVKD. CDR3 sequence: CATSDLGGSSANTGELFF. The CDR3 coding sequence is TGTGCCACCAGTGATTTGGGGGGGAGTAGCGCGAACACCGGGGAGCTGTTTTTT.

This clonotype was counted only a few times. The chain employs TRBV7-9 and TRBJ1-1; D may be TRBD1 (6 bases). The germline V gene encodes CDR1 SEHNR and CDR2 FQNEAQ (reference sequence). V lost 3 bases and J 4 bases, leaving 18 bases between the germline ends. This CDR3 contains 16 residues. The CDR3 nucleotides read TGTGCCAGCAGCTTGGGGAGGGGGTTAGGAGCCACTGAAGCTTTCTTT. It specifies CASSLGRGLGATEAFF. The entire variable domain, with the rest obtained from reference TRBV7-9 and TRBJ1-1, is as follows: DTGVSQNPRHKITKRGQNVTFRCDPISEHNRLYWYRQTLGQGPEFLTYFQNEAQLEKSRLLSDRFSAERPKGSFSTLEIQRTEQGDSAMYLCASSLGRGLGATEAFFGQGTRLTVV.

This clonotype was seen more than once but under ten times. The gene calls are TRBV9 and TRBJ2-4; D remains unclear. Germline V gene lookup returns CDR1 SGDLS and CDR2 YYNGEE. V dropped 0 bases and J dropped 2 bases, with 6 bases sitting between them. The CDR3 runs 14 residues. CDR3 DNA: TGTGCCAGCAGCGTAGGGGCACCCAAAAACATTCAGTACTTC. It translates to CASSVGAPKNIQYF.

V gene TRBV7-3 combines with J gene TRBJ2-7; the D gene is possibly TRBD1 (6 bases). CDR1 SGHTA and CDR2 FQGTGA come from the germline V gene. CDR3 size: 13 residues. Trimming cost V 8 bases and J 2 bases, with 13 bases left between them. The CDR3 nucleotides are TGTGCCAGCGGGCAGGGGCCTACCTACGAGCAGTACTTC. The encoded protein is CASGQGPTYEQYF.

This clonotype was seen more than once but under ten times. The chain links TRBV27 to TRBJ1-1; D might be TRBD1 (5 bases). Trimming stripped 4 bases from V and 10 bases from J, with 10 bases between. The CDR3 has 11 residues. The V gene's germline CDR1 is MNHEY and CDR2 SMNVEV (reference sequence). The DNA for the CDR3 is TGTGCCAGCAGTTGGGGGACCCGAGCTTTCTTT. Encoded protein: CASSWGTRAFF.

CDR3 sequence: CATSDFPSSGANVLTF. The CDR3 coding sequence is TGTGCCACCAGTGATTTCCCAAGCTCTGGGGCCAACGTCCTGACTTTC. The V and J genes are TRBV24-1 and TRBJ2-6; D is uncertain. This CDR3 is built from 16 residues. The V end was cut by 1 base, the J end by 0 bases, with 6 bases between. The germline CDR1 and CDR2 sequences are KGHDR and SFDVKD.

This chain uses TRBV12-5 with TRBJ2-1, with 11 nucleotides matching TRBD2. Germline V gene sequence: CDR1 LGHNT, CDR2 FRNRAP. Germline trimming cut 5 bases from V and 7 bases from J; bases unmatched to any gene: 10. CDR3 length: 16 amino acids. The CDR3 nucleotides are TGTGCTAGTGGTCCCCCTAGCGGGGGGATTCGAAATGAGCAGTTCTTC. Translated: CASGPPSGGIRNEQFF.

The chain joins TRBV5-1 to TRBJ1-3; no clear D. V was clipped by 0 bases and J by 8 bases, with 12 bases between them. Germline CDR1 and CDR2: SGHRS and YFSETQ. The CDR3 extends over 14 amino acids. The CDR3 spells CASSLERPVDTIYF. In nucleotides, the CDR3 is TGCGCCAGCAGCTTGGAGCGGCCGGTCGACACCATATATTTT.

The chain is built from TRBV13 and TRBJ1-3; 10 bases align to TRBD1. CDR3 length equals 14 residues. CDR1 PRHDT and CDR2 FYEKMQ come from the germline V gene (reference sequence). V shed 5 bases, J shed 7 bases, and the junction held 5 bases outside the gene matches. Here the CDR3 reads CASSPRQGANTIYF. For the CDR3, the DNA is TGTGCCAGCAGCCCTCGACAGGGGGCTAACACCATATATTTT.